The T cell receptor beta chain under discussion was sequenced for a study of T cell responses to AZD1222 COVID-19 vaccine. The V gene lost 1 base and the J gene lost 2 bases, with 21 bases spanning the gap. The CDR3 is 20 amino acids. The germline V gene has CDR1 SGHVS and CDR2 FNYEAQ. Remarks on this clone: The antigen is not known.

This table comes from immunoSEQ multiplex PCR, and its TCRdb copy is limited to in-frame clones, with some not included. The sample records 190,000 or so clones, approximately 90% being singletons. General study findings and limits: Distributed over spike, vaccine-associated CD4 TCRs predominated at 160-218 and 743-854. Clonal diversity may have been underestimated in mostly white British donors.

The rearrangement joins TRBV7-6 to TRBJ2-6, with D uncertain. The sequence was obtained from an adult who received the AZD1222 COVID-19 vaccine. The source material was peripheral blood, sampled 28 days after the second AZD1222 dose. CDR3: CASSLEEHGLRGAGANVLTF. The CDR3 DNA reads TGTGCCAGCAGCTTAGAAGAACACGGCTTGAGAGGTGCTGGGGCCAACGTCCTGACTTTC.